One sample yielded the 5 T cell receptor beta chains listed below, sequenced in a study of blood T cell repertoires in COVID-19. Sequencing was performed with immunoSEQ multiplex PCR; in TCRdb, only in-frame clones are kept and a portion is missing. The sample has roughly 320,000 clones; 65% to 90% are singletons. The sample taken for sequencing was peripheral blood. The receptor source for this set is a human donor in a cohort sampled during active COVID-19.

J is TRBJ2-7 and V is TRBV5-8; unclear D gene. From germline, CDR1 is SGHTS and CDR2 YDEGEE. The CDR3 loop spans 17 amino acids. Trimming removed 4 bases at V and 3 bases at J, with 23 bases between. The CDR3 sequence: CASSQDPPLAESYEQYF. CDR3 in DNA: TGTGCCAGCAGCCAAGACCCCCCCCTTGCGGAGAGCTACGAGCAGTACTTC.

This clone came up once. As DNA, the CDR3 is TGTGCCAGTAGTCACAGCGGGGGGGCCTACGAGCAGTACTTC. The encoded protein is CASSHSGGAYEQYF. This chain links TRBV19 with TRBJ2-7; 10 bases are a match to TRBD2. The germline CDR1 and CDR2 sequences are LNHDA and SQIVND (reference sequence). This CDR3 is built from 14 residues. Trimming at V came to 5 bases and at J to 2 bases, leaving 3 bases not matched to a gene.

The J gene is TRBJ2-3, the V gene TRBV4-1; D is unclear. This CDR3 comprises 14 residues. Trimming shortened V by 0 bases and J by 8 bases, and 12 bases separated the two germline ends. The germline gives CDR1 MGHRA, CDR2 YSYEKL. As DNA, the CDR3 is TGCGCCAGCAGCCAAGATGATCGGAGACTTACGCAGTATTTT. As protein: CASSQDDRRLTQYF.

This clone was observed a single time. The chain employs TRBV2 and TRBJ1-4; TRBD1 agrees at 7 bases. The CDR3 totals 15 residues. V shed 6 bases, J shed 7 bases, and the junction held 11 bases outside the gene matches. Per the germline V gene, CDR1 is SNHLY and CDR2 is FYNNEI. CDR3 protein: CASRKRDSNSEKLFF. The CDR3 DNA sequence: TGTGCCAGCAGGAAGAGGGACAGTAATAGTGAAAAACTGTTTTTT.

The gene calls are TRBV6-4 and TRBJ1-2, with D perhaps TRBD1 (6 bases). Looked up from germline, CDR1 is MRHNA and CDR2 is SNTAGT. The V end was cut by 3 bases, the J end by 2 bases, with 13 bases between. This CDR3 comprises 15 residues. CDR3 sequence reads: CASSDPGTPNYGYTF. For the CDR3, the DNA is TGTGCCAGCAGTGATCCCGGGACACCGAACTATGGCTACACCTTC.